This passage covers 27 T cell receptor beta chains from one sample sequenced in a study of T cell repertoires in cytomegalovirus infection. Antigen specificity for these receptors is unknown. MiXCR, applied by TCRdb to the reads, yields one record per CDR3 protein. The table has some 800,000 distinct CDR3 sequences, approximately 29% seen once. This specimen consisted of cultured CD8+ T cells from PBMCs, obtained from culture after CMV antigen stimulation. The receptors were gathered from a human donor in good health (CMV status not recorded). Some clones in this sample may be carry-over from other donors' samples.

The chain links TRBV6-6 to TRBJ1-1; no reliable D call. Trimming pared 0 bases from V and 7 bases from J, leaving 18 bases between. CDR3 size: 16 residues. The germline V gene has CDR1 MNHNY and CDR2 SVGAGI (reference sequence). CDR3 sequence: CASSYSITRTMFEAFF. CDR3 sequence (DNA): TGTGCCAGCAGTTACTCGATAACGAGGACTATGTTTGAAGCTTTCTTT.

The gene calls are TRBV12-3 or TRBV12-4 and TRBJ2-7; 10 nucleotides agree with TRBD1. The CDR3 totals 14 residues. The V gene end was trimmed by 5 bases and the J gene end by 6 bases; junction bases not matched to a gene: 7. CDR3 loop: CASSPSGTGVEQYV. The CDR3, as DNA: TGTGCCAGCAGTCCTTCCGGGACAGGGGTCGAGCAGTACGTC.

This clonotype has at least ten counts. The chain is built from TRBV7-6 and TRBJ1-1, with TRBD1 as a possible D gene (5 bases). In germline, CDR1 is SGHVS, CDR2 FNYEAQ. Trimming stripped 6 bases from V and 3 bases from J, with 11 bases between. This CDR3 is built from 13 residues. This CDR3 reads CASSRGGYTEAFF. In DNA, the CDR3 is TGTGCCAGCAGTCGGGGGGGTTACACTGAAGCTTTCTTT. The variable domain in full, with the rest retrieved from reference TRBV7-6 and TRBJ1-1, is GAGVSQSPRYKVTKRGQDVALRCDPISGHVSLYWYRQALGQGPEFLTYFNYEAQQDKSGLPNDRFSAERPEGSISTLTIQRTEQRDSAMYRCASSRGGYTEAFFGQGTRLTVV.

The rearrangement uses TRBV5-1 and TRBJ1-3, with D possibly TRBD1 on 5 matching bases. Germline lookup yields CDR1 SGHRS and CDR2 YFSETQ. Trimming shortened V by 0 bases and J by 8 bases, and 15 bases separated the two germline ends. The length of the CDR3 is 15 residues. CDR3 residues: CASSLGAGRRDTIYF. CDR3 bases: TGCGCCAGCAGCTTGGGAGCAGGGCGACGAGACACCATATATTTT.

The chain employs TRBV7-9 and TRBJ1-3; D is uncertain. Germline V lookup: CDR1 SEHNR, CDR2 FQNEAQ (reference sequence). The ends were cut back, 1 base at V and 0 bases at J, with 10 bases in the middle. The CDR3 extends over 16 amino acids. CDR3 in DNA: TGTGCCAGCAGCTTAGGTTATGGCACCTCTGGAAACACCATATATTTT. Translated: CASSLGYGTSGNTIYF.

J is TRBJ2-5 and V is TRBV5-4; 7 positions match TRBD2. Germline V gives CDR1 SGHNT, CDR2 YYREEE (reference sequence). Trimming removed 2 bases from V and 2 bases from J; junction bases left unmatched: 6. The CDR3 sequence is 15 residues long. CDR3 protein: CASSFGRGRQETQYF. CDR3 bases: TGTGCCAGCAGCTTTGGGCGGGGGAGACAAGAGACCCAGTACTTC.

This clonotype has only a few counts. This chain uses TRBV6-1 with TRBJ1-6; D might be TRBD1 (5 bases). Germline CDR1 is MNHNS and CDR2 is SASEGT. CDR3 length: 16 residues. V lost 2 bases and J lost 0, with 8 bases in between. The CDR3 sequence is CASSEKGSSYNSPLHF. CDR3 bases: TGTGCCAGCAGTGAAAAGGGGAGCTCCTATAATTCACCCCTCCACTTT.

The chain couples TRBV6-5 to TRBJ1-2; 10 bases map to TRBD1. The CDR3 runs to 16 residues. The V gene end was trimmed by 2 bases and the J gene end by 2 bases; junction bases not matched to a gene: 5. Germline-derived CDR1 and CDR2 are MNHEY and SVGAGI. The CDR3 sequence is CASSYDPGQGNYGYTF. The CDR3 region has the DNA TGTGCCAGCAGTTACGATCCGGGACAGGGGAACTATGGCTACACCTTC.

This clonotype has just a few counts. The chain is built from TRBV7-9 and TRBJ2-6, with 10 bases lining up with TRBD1. The CDR3 consists of 18 residues. With V trimmed by 0 bases and J by 2 bases, 4 bases remained unmatched. In germline, CDR1 is SEHNR, CDR2 FQNEAQ (reference sequence). The CDR3: CASSLARTGGTGANVLTF. DNA of the CDR3: TGTGCCAGCAGCTTAGCGCGGACAGGGGGTACTGGGGCCAACGTCCTGACTTTC.

The CDR3 loop is CASSQSPGQPYEQYF. CDR3 sequence (DNA): TGCGCCAGCAGCCAATCCCCGGGACAGCCCTACGAGCAGTACTTC. V and J are TRBV4-1 and TRBJ2-7, with TRBD1 matching 7 bases. Germline V gene sequence: CDR1 MGHRA, CDR2 YSYEKL. CDR3 size: 15 residues. The trim removed 2 bases at V and 2 bases at J, leaving 6 bases unmatched.

V gene TRBV24-1 combines with J gene TRBJ2-2, with 8 bases fitting TRBD1. V gave up 5 bases and J gave up 1 base; unmatched junction bases: 5. The CDR3 extends over 16 amino acids. CDR1 is KGHDR and CDR2 is SFDVKD in the germline V gene. Here the CDR3 reads CATSGGQGMNTGELFF. The DNA for the CDR3 is TGTGCCACCAGTGGAGGACAGGGAATGAACACCGGGGAGCTGTTTTTT.

The gene calls are TRBV7-8 and TRBJ2-5; 15 bases are a match to TRBD2. With 4 bases clipped from V and 5 bases from J, the junction kept 8 bases outside the gene matches. This CDR3 is 17 amino acids long. CDR1 SGHVS and CDR2 FQNEAQ come from the germline V gene. This CDR3 is CASSSNGTSGGFETQYF. The CDR3 bases are TGTGCCAGCAGCTCAAATGGGACTAGCGGGGGGTTCGAGACCCAGTACTTC.

This clonotype was picked up a small number of times. This rearrangement joins TRBV11-1 to TRBJ1-1; 7 bases are a match to TRBD1. The CDR3 consists of 14 residues. V trimming: 3 bases; J trimming: 4 bases; junction bases outside the gene matches: 5. Germline lookup yields CDR1 SGHAT and CDR2 FQDESV (reference sequence). The CDR3 sequence is CASSFAQGGTEAFF. The CDR3 nucleotides read TGTGCCAGCAGCTTTGCCCAGGGGGGCACTGAAGCTTTCTTT.

The chain is built from TRBV10-3 and TRBJ1-3; no clear D gene. This CDR3 is 17 amino acids long. Trimming left V 9 bases short and J 0 bases short, with 21 bases between. Germline CDR1 ENHRY, CDR2 SYGVKD. CDR3 nucleotides: TGTGCCATTGGACGGTTCGGCACCCAAGGCTCTGGAAACACCATATATTTT. Residues: CAIGRFGTQGSGNTIYF.

The chain employs TRBV20-1 and TRBJ2-7; 7 positions match TRBD2. Germline CDR1 is DFQATT and CDR2 is SNEGSKA (reference sequence). V dropped 3 bases and J dropped 2; count of bases not matched to a gene: 7. The CDR3 covers 14 residues. CDR3 sequence reads: CSARVRGSPYEQYV. For the CDR3, the DNA is TGCAGTGCTAGGGTGCGGGGGTCCCCCTACGAGCAGTACGTC.

This chain joins TRBV7-9 and TRBJ2-5; D unclear. V was cut by 6 bases and J by 4 bases, with 3 bases left in between. The CDR3 sequence is 10 residues long. Germline V gene lookup returns CDR1 SEHNR and CDR2 FQNEAQ (reference sequence). The CDR3 loop reads CASSIETQYF. The CDR3 coding sequence is TGTGCCAGCAGTATAGAGACCCAGTACTTC.

This clonotype was picked up a small number of times. V and J are TRBV7-9 and TRBJ1-1; TRBD1 aligns across 8 bases. Germline CDR1 and CDR2: SEHNR and FQNEAQ (reference sequence). The CDR3 loop spans 14 amino acids. The V gene end was trimmed by 1 base and the J gene end by 6 bases; junction bases not matched to a gene: 4. CDR3 nucleotide sequence: TGTGCCAGCAGCTTAGTCGACAGGGGCGCTGAAGCTTTCTTT. Translating it yields CASSLVDRGAEAFF.

The chain employs TRBV11-2 and TRBJ2-3, with 14 bases lining up with TRBD2. Germline CDR1 reads SGHAT; CDR2 reads FQNNGV. The CDR3 runs 16 residues. Trimming removed 5 bases from V and 6 bases from J; junction bases left unmatched: 7. The CDR3 protein is CASSNRTSGGMDTQYF. In DNA form, the CDR3 reads TGTGCCAGCAGCAACCGGACTAGCGGGGGGATGGATACGCAGTATTTT.

This clonotype appeared a single time. V and J are TRBV6-6 and TRBJ2-5; D unclear. The V end lost 5 bases, the J end lost 5 bases, and 12 bases lay between the germline ends. The germline CDR1 and CDR2 sequences are MNHNY and SVGAGI (reference sequence). This CDR3 has 13 amino acids. CDR3 sequence (DNA): TGTGCCAGCAGTCCCCAGGCTTGGGAGACCCAGTACTTC. This translates into CASSPQAWETQYF.

This chain links TRBV15 with TRBJ2-7; D may match TRBD1 or TRBD2 (5 bases each). The germline V gene has CDR1 LNHNV and CDR2 YYDKDF (reference sequence). Trimming shortened V by 0 bases and J by 6 bases, and 12 bases separated the two germline ends. The CDR3 extends over 14 amino acids. The CDR3 coding sequence is TGTGCCACCAGCAGAGATTGGGGTGGGGGCGAGCAGTACTTC. It codes for CATSRDWGGGEQYF.

The V gene is TRBV20-1, the J gene TRBJ2-7; D not certain. V lost 0 bases and J 6 bases, leaving 6 bases between the germline ends. The CDR3 runs to 11 residues. Per the germline V gene, CDR1 is DFQATT and CDR2 is SNEGSKA (reference sequence). The CDR3 nucleotides read TGCAGTGCTAGAGATGGAATCGAGCAGTACTTC. Amino acid sequence: CSARDGIEQYF.

This clonotype occurred a few times. The rearrangement links TRBV28 to TRBJ2-7; the match to TRBD1 covers 10 bases. Trimming took 4 bases from V and 4 from J; bases not matched to a gene: 7. Looked up from germline, CDR1 is MDHEN and CDR2 is SYDVKM. CDR3 length equals 15 residues. Here the CDR3 DNA reads TGTGCCAGCAGTTCGCCCGGGACAGGGGTATACGAGCAGTACGTC. Protein product: CASSSPGTGVYEQYV.

This clonotype has just a few counts. The chain has TRBV10-3 and TRBJ1-2, with D maybe TRBD1 (6 bases). Trimming took 8 bases from V and 0 from J, leaving 19 bases between them. The germline gives CDR1 ENHRY, CDR2 SYGVKD. CDR3 length: 16 amino acids. CDR3 sequence reads: CAIRGRGRKANYGYTF. DNA of the CDR3: TGTGCCATCCGGGGGCGGGGCAGGAAGGCTAACTATGGCTACACCTTC.

The V and J genes are TRBV2 and TRBJ1-6; D remains unclear. The V end was cut by 7 bases, the J end by 19 bases, with 8 bases between. Germline values: CDR1 SNHLY, CDR2 FYNNEI. The CDR3 is 8 residues long. CDR3 nucleotides: TGTGCCAGCAAACCGTATCACTTT. Its translation is CASKPYHF.

The DNA of the CDR3 is TGTGCCAGCAGTCCCCGGGGGGGGCATAATGAGCAGTTCTTC. It is translated as CASSPRGGHNEQFF. This sequence joins TRBV28 and TRBJ2-1; the match to TRBD2 covers 8 bases. Looked up from germline, CDR1 is MDHEN and CDR2 is SYDVKM. This CDR3 spans 14 amino acids. With V trimmed by 5 bases and J by 7 bases, 7 bases remained unmatched.

The table lists this clonotype with a few counts. This chain uses TRBV7-9 with TRBJ2-5; 10 positions match TRBD2. Germline V gene lookup returns CDR1 SEHNR and CDR2 FQNEAQ (reference sequence). This CDR3 is built from 15 residues. V was pared by 5 bases and J by 0 bases, with 3 bases of the junction left unmatched. CDR3 in DNA: TGTGCCAGCAGCCCTACTAGCGGGAACCAAGAGACCCAGTACTTC. Its protein product is CASSPTSGNQETQYF.

Only a few counts were recorded for this clonotype. The chain combines TRBV7-2 with TRBJ1-2; D uncertain. The CDR3 has 15 residues. Trimming took 1 base from V and 2 from J, leaving 11 bases between them. The germline CDR1 and CDR2 sequences are SGHTA and FQGNSA. The CDR3 region is CASSLDKGINYGYTF. The CDR3 nucleotides are TGTGCCAGCAGCTTAGATAAAGGGATCAACTATGGCTACACCTTC.